Listed here is a single T cell receptor (beta chain). Its target is unknown. This record comes from a study of shared clonotypes between healthy human individuals. Whole-study results and caveats: The researchers took only blood, and tissue repertoires probably look different.

The data were produced by immunoSEQ multiplex PCR, yet TCRdb's version contains in-frame clones alone and is incomplete. The table includes about 2 million clones, about 95% detected once. The CDR3 runs to 12 residues. Germline assignment: CDR1 MNHEY and CDR2 SMNVEV (reference sequence). V was shortened by 8 bases and J by 3 bases, with 11 bases between the two germline ends. Terminally differentiated effector memory CD45RA+ cells were left out of the naive CD8 fraction, which was CD45RO-negative and positively selected for CCR7. The rearrangement links TRBV27 to TRBJ2-7; D not certain. This TCR derives from a man younger than 35 in good health. Material: naive CD8+ T cells sorted from blood. The CDR3 DNA reads TGTGCCAGCGCGGACGGCTACTACGAGCAGTACTTC. As protein: CASADGYYEQYF.